A selection of T cell receptor beta chains follows, all from one sample in a study of shared clonotypes between healthy human individuals. Sequencing used immunoSEQ multiplex PCR; TCRdb keeps in-frame clones, though not all of them. The repertoire holds over a million clones, approximately 96% seen once, with roughly 1.2% in the top ten. What was sequenced was naive CD4+ T cells sorted from blood. The receptors come from a man aged 30 to 39 in good health. CDR3s include the opening cysteine and the closing phenylalanine or tryptophan. D genes are given only for firm matches. Not all rows give a size; the values are once, few, many and, for expanded clones, a class.

abundance	v_gene	d_gene	len	j_gene	CDR3aa	CDR3nt
.	TRBV5-1	TRBD2	19	TRBJ2-1	CASSSLLAGGPSSYNEQFF	TGCGCCAGCAGCTCTTTACTAGCGGGAGGGCCTAGCTCCTACAATGAGCAGTTCTTC
.	TRBV2	.	13	TRBJ1-1	CASIVDGLTEAFF	TGTGCCAGCATTGTGGACGGCCTCACTGAAGCTTTCTTT
.	TRBV19	.	12	TRBJ2-5	CASSIVGKTQYF	TGTGCCAGTAGTATAGTGGGAAAGACCCAGTACTTC
.	TRBV6-1	TRBD2	17	TRBJ2-5	CASSEGTSGRLGETQYF	TGTGCCAGCAGTGAAGGGACTAGCGGGAGATTGGGGGAGACCCAGTACTTC
.	TRBV4-1	.	19	TRBJ1-4	CASSQEPTYGQTVNEKLFF	TGCGCCAGCAGCCAAGAGCCGACTTACGGACAGACCGTTAATGAAAAACTGTTTTTT
.	TRBV5-8	.	13	TRBJ2-7	CASNRHGWYEQYF	TGTGCCAGCAACCGACACGGATGGTACGAGCAGTACTTC
.	TRBV7-2	TRBD1	13	TRBJ2-1	CASRTGTANEQFF	TGTGCCAGCAGGACCGGGACAGCAAATGAGCAGTTCTTC
.	TRBV5-1	.	13	TRBJ2-1	CASSLGIYNEQFF	TGCGCCAGCAGCTTAGGGATTTACAATGAGCAGTTCTTC
once	TRBV18	.	14	TRBJ1-4	CASSQGTGNEKLFF	TGTGCCAGCTCACAAGGGACCGGTAATGAAAAACTGTTTTTT
.	TRBV11-3	TRBD1	15	TRBJ2-5	CASSLGTGNQETQYF	TGTGCCAGCAGCTTAGGGACAGGTAACCAAGAGACCCAGTACTTC
.	TRBV5-1	.	14	TRBJ1-1	CASSFSTLNTEAFF	TGCGCCAGCAGCTTCAGCACGTTAAACACTGAAGCTTTCTTT
.	TRBV14	.	15	TRBJ1-1	CASSQVNRAGTEAFF	TGTGCCAGCAGCCAAGTGAACAGGGCGGGCACTGAAGCTTTCTTT
.	TRBV29-1	.	12	TRBJ2-7	CSVGGELYEQYF	TGCAGCGTTGGAGGGGAACTCTACGAGCAGTACTTC
.	TRBV14	.	14	TRBJ2-2	CASRSSGGTGELFF	TGTGCCAGCAGAAGCTCTGGGGGTACCGGGGAGCTGTTTTTT
once	TRBV5-4	.	15	TRBJ2-1	CASSLPEPTGREQFF	TGTGCCAGCAGCCTCCCGGAGCCAACTGGCAGGGAGCAGTTCTTC
.	TRBV29-1	TRBD1	14	TRBJ2-7	CSVNPGTGIYEQYF	TGCAGCGTAAATCCCGGGACAGGTATTTACGAGCAGTACTTC
.	TRBV11-3	.	13	TRBJ2-7	CASSSAPGDEQYF	TGTGCCAGCAGCTCAGCCCCGGGAGACGAGCAGTACTTC
once	TRBV19	TRBD1	14	TRBJ1-5	CASSTGTGTQPQHF	TGTGCCAGTAGTACAGGGACAGGGACTCAGCCCCAGCATTTT
.	TRBV5-1	.	15	TRBJ1-1	CASSALGRMNTEAFF	TGCGCCAGCAGCGCCTTGGGACGGATGAACACTGAAGCTTTCTTT
.	TRBV6-5	.	14	TRBJ1-2	CASSYPRGDRGYTF	TGTGCCAGCAGTTACCCTAGGGGAGACCGGGGCTACACCTTC
.	TRBV2	TRBD2	17	TRBJ2-2	CASSVAPVAGATGELFF	TGTGCCAGCAGTGTCGCCCCTGTAGCGGGAGCCACCGGGGAGCTGTTTTTT
.	TRBV10-3	.	12	TRBJ1-1	CAISGGNTEAFF	TGTGCCATCAGTGGGGGGAACACTGAAGCTTTCTTT
once	TRBV28	.	12	TRBJ2-1	CASSQTAFEQFF	TGTGCCAGCAGCCAGACAGCATTTGAGCAGTTCTTC
.	TRBV7-2	.	12	TRBJ1-2	CASSNRVYGYTF	TGTGCCAGCAGCAACAGGGTCTATGGCTACACCTTC
once	TRBV7-3	TRBD1	18	TRBJ2-7	CASSLAGQGIISPYEQYF	TGTGCCAGCAGCTTGGCTGGACAGGGGATTATTTCCCCCTACGAGCAGTACTTC
.	TRBV28	.	14	TRBJ2-1	CASSLYRRHNEQFF	TGTGCCAGCAGTTTATACAGGCGGCACAATGAGCAGTTCTTC
.	TRBV5-4	.	16	TRBJ2-1	CASSLDAGAGANEQFF	TGTGCCAGCAGCCTAGACGCGGGTGCAGGGGCCAATGAGCAGTTCTTC
.	TRBV11-3	.	14	TRBJ2-5	CASSPRADQETQYF	TGTGCCAGCAGCCCCCGGGCAGATCAAGAGACCCAGTACTTC
.	TRBV10-3	TRBD1	14	TRBJ2-3	CAIGGQGYTDTQYF	TGTGCCATCGGGGGACAGGGGTACACAGATACGCAGTATTTT
.	TRBV5-4	.	14	TRBJ1-3	CASSFQSAGNTIYF	TGTGCCAGCAGCTTTCAATCAGCTGGAAACACCATATATTTT
.	TRBV28	.	16	TRBJ1-1	CASSLYLGYMNTEAFF	TGTGCCAGCAGTTTATATCTGGGATATATGAACACTGAAGCTTTCTTT
.	TRBV4-3	TRBD2	18	TRBJ2-1	CASSPNPGGRAPYNEQFF	TGCGCCAGCAGCCCCAATCCAGGCGGGAGGGCACCCTACAATGAGCAGTTCTTC
.	TRBV28	.	13	TRBJ2-7	CASRPGQFYEQYF	TGTGCCAGCAGACCCGGACAGTTCTACGAGCAGTACTTC
.	TRBV28	.	14	TRBJ2-2	CASSLRLAGGELFF	TGTGCCAGCAGTTTACGGCTAGCTGGCGGGGAGCTGTTTTTT
.	TRBV5-1	.	16	TRBJ1-1	CASSLPTGSPNTEAFF	TGCGCCAGCAGCTTGCCGACAGGTTCACCGAACACTGAAGCTTTCTTT
.	TRBV5-1	.	13	TRBJ1-2	CASSADGSGGYTF	TGCGCCAGCAGCGCCGACGGGAGCGGGGGCTACACCTTC
.	TRBV28	TRBD2	15	TRBJ2-1	CASRPSGSSYNEQFF	TGTGCCAGCAGGCCTAGCGGGAGCTCCTACAATGAGCAGTTCTTC